This section outlines one T cell receptor (beta chain) sequence together with its context. This sample is drawn from a study of blood T cell repertoires in COVID-19. For the study at large: The United States, Italy and Spain were the sources of the acute and convalescent COVID-19 samples. T cells, B-cell-depleted T cells, or PBMCs supplied cDNA or gDNA.

Original analysis: Reference gene primer amplification yielded estimated nucleated cell counts. The repertoire was sequenced with immunoSEQ multiplex PCR; TCRdb's copy has only in-frame clones and lacks some. V, J and clone size derive from that table, while D and trimming were established from the DNA sequence. The sample consists of 250,000 to 300,000 clones, 80% to 90% of them appearing once. Seattle participants joined during active infection and were tracked over time. The germline CDR1 and CDR2 sequences are MNHEY and SMNVEV (reference sequence). V was trimmed by 5 bases and J by 5 bases, leaving 10 bases between them. The CDR3 spans 13 residues.

The sequenced material came from peripheral blood. The chain joins TRBV27 to TRBJ2-1, with unresolved D. The sequence derives from a woman in her 30s with COVID-19, enrolled during active disease. In nucleotides, the CDR3 is TGTGCCAGCAGTCCCGGTACGCACAATGAGCAGTTCTTC. Translation gives CASSPGTHNEQFF.